These T cell receptor beta chains were read from a single sample in a study of cytomegalovirus exposure and HLA in healthy donors. The table came from immunoSEQ multiplex PCR; TCRdb's copy has only in-frame clones and leaves some out. The data contain approximately 130,000 clones, around 71% of them singletons. Sequences were obtained from PBMCs. All receptors come from a woman aged 60-70 years in good health and CMV-seropositive. Each CDR3 is given without its conserved first and last residue. Only part of the rows carry a size: once, few, many, or a class if the clone is expanded.

j_call v_call clone_size cdr3_aa
TRBJ1-3 TRBV5-1 NA ASSLGFTVNSGNTIY
TRBJ2-3 TRBV4-1 few ASSQGLAGGMGSTDTQY
TRBJ1-6 TRBV6-5 NA ASSSGDRTYNSPLH
TRBJ2-5 TRBV10-3 few AIWGGGFETQY
TRBJ1-6 TRBV7-9 NA SSSLEGRVFDSPLH
TRBJ1-1 TRBV2 NA ASSPRPTTTEAF
TRBJ1-2 TRBV7-9 NA ASSTQQGAHGYT
TRBJ1-4 TRBV5-4 few ASSRDSTATNEKLF
TRBJ2-4 TRBV7-3 NA ASSSSGTGGDIQY
TRBJ1-4 TRBV7-2 NA ASSLLGQGGEKLF
TRBJ2-5 TRBV13 few ASSFRTEQETQY
TRBJ2-5 TRBV27 NA ASSLSRSWQGRETQY
TRBJ1-6 TRBV5-1 NA ASSLATGGTSPLH
TRBJ1-5 TRBV5-1 once ASSLGVVQGVDRPQH
TRBJ1-2 TRBV11-2 NA ASSLEPGPYGYT
TRBJ1-1 TRBV7-9 NA ASSLGGGLNTEAF
TRBJ1-1 TRBV6-5 NA ASSTTRGHTEAF
TRBJ2-7 TRBV21-1 NA ASSKVSEDSYEQY
TRBJ2-5 TRBV4-1 once ASSLAGGTQETQY
TRBJ2-1 TRBV5-8 NA ASSLGTSGYNEQF
TRBJ1-1 TRBV7-8 NA ASSGYRARNTEAF
TRBJ2-1 TRBV5-1 NA ASSLGGTGYNEQF
TRBJ2-7 TRBV4-1 NA ASSQEGGRGSYEQY
TRBJ1-1 TRBV7-9 NA ASSLQARGNTEAF
TRBJ1-1 TRBV18 NA ASSLGSFGTEAF
TRBJ1-2 TRBV25-1 NA ASSDTAGIGYT
TRBJ2-2 TRBV6-6 few ASRVSRGENGELF